This TCR beta chain is from a study of spatial heterogeneity in lung cancer. TCRdb recomputed calls from the 5' RACE reads with MiXCR, one row per CDR3 protein. Of about 70,000 distinct CDR3 sequences listed, approximately 9% are singletons. Germline V gene sequence: CDR1 MNHNY, CDR2 SVGAGI (reference sequence). The CDR3 spans 12 residues. Unmatched junction bases numbered 4, after V lost 5 bases and J lost 8 bases. Time point specified: blood at routine non-recurrence follow-up after resection. This clonotype originated in a female donor with early-stage non-small cell lung cancer. The gene calls are TRBV6-6 and TRBJ1-2; 8 nucleotides align to TRBD1. Sequencing used PBMCs, obtained at follow-up. The CDR3 loop is CASSAGGKGYTF. In nucleotides, the CDR3 is TGTGCCAGCAGTGCAGGGGGCAAGGGCTACACCTTC.